Below are 5 T cell receptor beta chains sequenced from a single sample in a study of prognosis after radiotherapy for stage I lung cancer. Amplicons of TCR beta CDR3 were generated from genomic DNA by two-round multiplex PCR. TRBV and TRBJ genes each had their own specific primers in first-round PCR. TCRdb reprocessed the multiplex PCR reads via MiXCR and lists one record per CDR3 protein. Among 25,000 to 30,000 distinct CDR3 sequences, around 43% were seen once, and the ten largest hold less than 40%. This material consisted of PBMCs, taken before or after stereotactic body radiation therapy (not recorded which). Source of these receptors: a donor aged 50 or older with non-small cell lung cancer.

In the case of this clonotype: The junction differs from germline at one of its ends, possibly a read error. The genes are TRBV19 and TRBJ1-5, with 7 positions matching TRBD1. Looked up from germline, CDR1 is LNHDA and CDR2 is SQIVND (reference sequence). The CDR3 length is 14 residues. CDR3 in amino acids: CSSSGQGGNQPQHF. The DNA of the CDR3 is TGTTCCAGTTCTGGCCAAGGGGGCAATCAGCCCCAGCATTTC. Drawing the rest from reference TRBV19 and TRBJ1-5, the complete variable domain is DGGITQSPKYLFRKEGQNVTLSCEQNLNHDAMYWYRQDPGQGLRLIYYSQIVNDFQKGDIAEGYSVSREKKESFPLTVTSAQKNPTAFYLCSSSGQGGNQPQHFGDGTRLSIL.

The V gene is TRBV19, the J gene TRBJ1-2; possibly TRBD1 for D (6 bases). Trimming removed 6 bases at V and 3 bases at J, with 11 bases between. Germline V gives CDR1 LNHDA, CDR2 SQIVND (reference sequence). This CDR3 comprises 13 residues. The CDR3 DNA is TGTGCCAGTAGGACACAGGGTCACTATGGCTACACCTTC. Its protein product is CASRTQGHYGYTF.

This clonotype showed up just once. The junction differs from germline at one of its ends, possibly a read error. V and J are TRBV6-1 and TRBJ2-2; a possible D gene is TRBD2 (7 bases). CDR1 and CDR2 from the germline V gene are MNHNS and SASEGT. CDR3 length: 15 residues. The CDR3 DNA sequence: TGTGCCAACAGGGAGGGGGGGCCGGACACCGTGGAGCTGTTTTTT. Encoded protein: CANREGGPDTVELFF.

This clonotype was seen many times. The chain combines TRBV5-5 with TRBJ2-7; D is unclear. Germline CDR1 reads SGHKS; CDR2 reads YYEKEE (reference sequence). V lost 1 base and J 5 bases, leaving 13 bases between the germline ends. This CDR3 contains 14 residues. The CDR3: CASSLSQLADEQYF. CDR3 DNA: TGTGCCAGCAGCTTGAGCCAGTTGGCCGACGAGCAGTACTTC.

This clonotype was seen repeatedly, ten times or more. V is TRBV29-1 and J is TRBJ2-1, with D unclear. The ends were cut back, 3 bases at V and 8 bases at J, with 8 bases in the middle. CDR3 length equals 11 residues. Germline V lookup: CDR1 SQVTM, CDR2 ANQGSEA. The CDR3 DNA reads TGCAGCGTTGATGAGTCGGATGAGCAGTTCTTC. Translation gives CSVDESDEQFF.